The next 19 T cell receptor beta chains were all read from a single sample in a study of CD8 T cells in ankylosing spondylitis (dated by TCRdb to about 2017). Results the study describes overall, beyond this receptor: Blood from ankylosing spondylitis patients appeared to be characterized by a TCR beta motif made up of seven or eight highly homologous amino acid variants.

For these receptors, no antigen is known. Library preparation employed 5' RACE. Sequenced using an Illumina HiSeq 2500. The raw public reads went through TCRdb reprocessing: fastp at Q25, MiXCR clone calling, in-frame beta chains kept. Rows are combined by CDR3 protein, so each entry shows the most common genes and DNA. This sample holds roughly 440,000 distinct CDR3 sequences; 17% were observed only once. The ten largest clones add up to 0.85% to 1.3% of the sample. The sequenced sample consisted of blood, either unsorted or a sorted T cell fraction (not recorded which). The source is a male donor with ankylosing spondylitis.

V and J are TRBV20-1 and TRBJ1-4, with 11 positions matching TRBD1. Germline CDR1 and CDR2: DFQATT and SNEGSKA (reference sequence). V gave up 3 bases and J gave up 5 bases; unmatched junction bases: 2. This CDR3 spans 14 amino acids. CDR3 bases: TGCAGTGCTAGGGACAGGGGGCGAAATGAAAAACTGTTTTTT. Its translation: CSARDRGRNEKLFF.

The chain uses TRBV5-1 and TRBJ1-3; tentative D call: TRBD1 (5 bases). CDR1 is SGHRS and CDR2 is YFSETQ in the germline V gene. CDR3 length equals 15 residues. Between the trimmed V and J ends, which lost 4 bases and 2 bases, there was a span of 13 bases. CDR3: CASSGSGGAGNTIYF. In DNA, the CDR3 is TGCGCCAGCAGCGGTTCTGGAGGGGCTGGAAACACCATATATTTT.

The V and J genes are TRBV12-3 or TRBV12-4 and TRBJ1-2, with D possibly TRBD1 on 5 matching bases. CDR3 length: 14 residues. With 2 bases removed from V and 7 bases from J, the gap between germline ends came to 14 bases. CDR3 amino acids: CASSLRGGGIGYTF. As DNA, the CDR3 is TGTGCCAGCAGTTTAAGGGGCGGGGGGATTGGCTACACCTTC.

This clonotype appeared a few times. This sequence joins TRBV7-2 and TRBJ2-5, with 7 bases identical to TRBD2. Germline assignment: CDR1 SGHTA and CDR2 FQGNSA. With 3 bases clipped from V and 4 bases from J, the junction kept 8 bases outside the gene matches. CDR3 length equals 15 residues. The CDR3 DNA is TGTGCCAGCAGCTTCGGCGCGGGAGTAGGAGAGACCCAGTACTTC. As protein: CASSFGAGVGETQYF. The variable domain in full, completed from reference TRBV7-2 and TRBJ2-5, reads GAGVSQSPSNKVTEKGKDVELRCDPISGHTALYWYRQSLGQGLEFLIYFQGNSAPDKSGLPSDRFSAERTGGSVSTLTIQRTQQEDSAVYLCASSFGAGVGETQYFGPGTRLLVL.

Comment on this clonotype: Germline and junction disagree at one end, which may indicate a read error. The chain combines TRBV20-1 with TRBJ2-7; TRBD2 might be the D (6 bases). In germline, CDR1 is DFQATT, CDR2 SNEGSKA (reference sequence). The CDR3 contains 14 residues. The CDR3 spells CSAPPAGRRVEEYF. The DNA for the CDR3 is TGCAGTGCGCCCCCTGCGGGCCGGAGGGTCGAGGAGTACTTC.

This clonotype was seen a few times. V and J are TRBV6-1 and TRBJ1-1; no clear D gene. V lost 5 bases, J lost 1 base, and 14 bases lay in between. Germline CDR1 MNHNS, CDR2 SASEGT. The CDR3 totals 15 residues. The CDR3 spells CASSPPDGRNTEAFF. The CDR3 DNA reads TGTGCCAGCAGTCCCCCCGACGGAAGGAACACTGAAGCTTTCTTT.

This clonotype has only a few counts. V gene TRBV20-1 combines with J gene TRBJ2-3; TRBD2 aligns across 8 bases. After removal of 2 bases from V and 3 bases from J, the junction contained 7 bases not matched to a gene. The CDR3 loop spans 15 amino acids. Germline CDR1 is DFQATT and CDR2 is SNEGSKA (reference sequence). The CDR3 sequence is CSARRAGGRTDTQYF. The CDR3 DNA reads TGCAGTGCTAGACGGGCGGGAGGAAGAACAGATACGCAGTATTTT.

This clonotype occurred a few times. The chain has TRBV30 and TRBJ2-7; TRBD2 aligns across 9 bases. CDR1 is GTSNPN and CDR2 is SVGIG in the germline V gene (reference sequence). V was pared by 3 bases and J by 2 bases, with 2 bases of the junction left unmatched. The CDR3 runs to 13 residues. As DNA, the CDR3 is TGTGCCTGGAGGACTAGCGGAACCTACGAGCAGTACTTC. Amino acid sequence: CAWRTSGTYEQYF.

This clonotype was counted a few times. The CDR3 coding sequence is TGTGCCAGCAGCCCCGGGGACAGGGTTGAGACCCAGTACTTC. Translating gives CASSPGDRVETQYF. The chain combines TRBV12-3 or TRBV12-4 with TRBJ2-5, with 9 bases lining up with TRBD1. This CDR3 is built from 14 residues. Trimming at V came to 6 bases and at J to 5 bases, leaving 7 bases not matched to a gene.

The rearrangement links TRBV12-3 or TRBV12-4 to TRBJ1-5; maybe TRBD1 (6 bases). The V end was cut by 8 bases, the J end by 8 bases, with 22 bases between. The CDR3 contains 15 residues. The CDR3 DNA follows: TGTGCCAGCGGGCTGGGGGCCTCGGGACCTGAGCCCCAGCATTTT. Translation gives CASGLGASGPEPQHF.

The gene calls are TRBV20-1 and TRBJ2-3; D assignment may be TRBD1 or TRBD2 (5 bases each). Trimming took 2 bases from V and 2 from J, leaving 8 bases between them. Germline CDR1 DFQATT, CDR2 SNEGSKA (reference sequence). This CDR3 is built from 13 residues. CDR3 amino acids: CSARSGHTDTQYF. The CDR3 region has the DNA TGCAGTGCTAGAAGCGGACACACAGATACGCAGTATTTT.

This clonotype was detected only a few times. The chain has TRBV5-6 and TRBJ1-1; the D gene is possibly TRBD1 (5 bases). The CDR3 has 14 amino acids. V was trimmed by 4 bases and J by 7 bases, leaving 17 bases between them. The germline V gene has CDR1 SGHDT and CDR2 YYEEEE. This chain's CDR3 is CASSVRTPPYEAFF. CDR3 sequence (DNA): TGTGCCAGCAGCGTCCGGACACCGCCTTATGAAGCTTTCTTT.

The gene calls are TRBV12-3 or TRBV12-4 and TRBJ2-5, with 7 bases that match TRBD1. The CDR3 extends over 13 amino acids. Trimming removed 5 bases from V and 5 bases from J; junction bases left unmatched: 5. The CDR3 coding sequence is TGTGCCAGCAGTACCAGGGACAGTGAGACCCAGTACTTC. Protein sequence: CASSTRDSETQYF.

This clonotype has more than one count but fewer than ten. The chain combines TRBV18 with TRBJ1-5; D is perhaps TRBD1 (6 bases). Germline V gives CDR1 KGHSH, CDR2 LQKENI. V was pared by 4 bases and J by 2 bases, with 15 bases between. The CDR3 is made up of 16 amino acids. CDR3 nucleotides: TGTGCCAGCTCACTTGACCGACAGGTAGGCAATCAGCCCCAGCATTTT. It is translated as CASSLDRQVGNQPQHF.

This clonotype has only a few counts. The chain combines TRBV6-1 with TRBJ2-7, with TRBD1 matching 8 bases. V shed 7 bases and J 1 base; nucleotides not matched to a gene: 15. In germline, CDR1 is MNHNS, CDR2 SASEGT. CDR3 length: 17 amino acids. The CDR3 region has the DNA TGTGCCAGCACCCGAATGGGAACAGGGGGGCTTTCCTACGAGCAGTACTTC. It specifies CASTRMGTGGLSYEQYF.

This clonotype occurred a few times. The chain has TRBV7-9 and TRBJ1-2, with D perhaps matching TRBD1 (6 bases). Trimming left V 3 bases short and J 6 bases short, with 17 bases between. This CDR3 has 15 amino acids. Germline CDR1 reads SEHNR; CDR2 reads FQNEAQ (reference sequence). Written as DNA, the CDR3 is TGTGCCAGCAGCTTCGGGGGGCTGAGAGCGGATGGCTACACCTTC. This gives the protein CASSFGGLRADGYTF.

This clonotype was detected many times. The chain couples TRBV12-3 or TRBV12-4 to TRBJ1-5; 8 bases are a match to TRBD1. The CDR3 has 13 residues. V shed 4 bases, J shed 10 bases, and the junction held 6 bases outside the gene matches. CDR3 in amino acids: CASSSGTGLPQHF. Here the CDR3 DNA reads TGTGCCAGCAGTTCCGGGACAGGACTTCCCCAGCATTTT.

CDR3 nucleotide sequence: TGTGCCAGTAGTCCAACGACAGGGGTGGGGACTGAAGCTTTCTTT. Translation: CASSPTTGVGTEAFF. The chain has TRBV19 and TRBJ1-1; TRBD1 matches at 8 bases. The V gene's germline CDR1 is LNHDA and CDR2 SQIVND (reference sequence). V gave up 5 bases and J gave up 5 bases; unmatched junction bases: 10. This CDR3 has 15 amino acids.

This clonotype was counted a few times. This chain joins TRBV20-1 and TRBJ2-3; D tentatively fits TRBD1 or TRBD2 (6 bases each). V lost 8 bases and J lost 8, with 11 bases in between. The germline V gene has CDR1 DFQATT and CDR2 SNEGSKA (reference sequence). This CDR3 is 10 amino acids long. The CDR3 loop reads CSWGAGTQYF. CDR3 in DNA: TGCAGTTGGGGGGCGGGTACGCAGTATTTT.